This T cell receptor (beta chain) was identified in a study of blood T cells in healthy people across ages. Study-wide results and caveats: Older individuals had lower TCR beta diversity per million T cells (the decline was roughly linear).

A second PCR, run for roughly 7 to 12 cycles, used a sample-barcoded 5' primer plus a J-beta primer mix. Every cDNA molecule carried a tag from a template-switch adaptor bearing 12 random nucleotides. TCRdb reprocessed the 5' RACE reads with MiXCR, giving one entry per CDR3 protein. This sample has hundreds of thousands of distinct CDR3 sequences; 22% occur once, and the top ten carry about 20%. Per the germline V gene, CDR1 is SQVTM and CDR2 is ANQGSEA. The CDR3 totals 13 residues. With V trimmed by 6 bases and J by 5 bases, 7 bases remained unmatched. A remark on this clonotype: Its target is not known.

The specimen was blood. This chain connects TRBV29-1 to TRBJ2-5, with 9 bases aligning to TRBD2. The sequence came from a man in his sixties or seventies in good health. The CDR3 spells CSVPGLAPETQYF. CDR3 in DNA: TGCAGCGTACCGGGACTAGCTCCCGAGACCCAGTACTTC.